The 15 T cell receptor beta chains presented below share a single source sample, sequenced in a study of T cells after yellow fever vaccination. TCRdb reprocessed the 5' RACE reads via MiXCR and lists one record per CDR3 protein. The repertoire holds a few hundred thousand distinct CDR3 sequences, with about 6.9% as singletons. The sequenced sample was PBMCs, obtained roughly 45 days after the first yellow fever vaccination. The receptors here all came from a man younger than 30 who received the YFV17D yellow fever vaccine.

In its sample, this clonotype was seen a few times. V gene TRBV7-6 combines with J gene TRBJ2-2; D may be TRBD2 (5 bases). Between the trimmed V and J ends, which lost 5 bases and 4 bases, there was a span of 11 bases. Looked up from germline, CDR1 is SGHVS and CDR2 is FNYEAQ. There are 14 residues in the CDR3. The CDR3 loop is CASSLSTSTGELFF. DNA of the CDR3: TGTGCCAGCAGCCTTTCCACTAGCACCGGGGAGCTGTTTTTT.

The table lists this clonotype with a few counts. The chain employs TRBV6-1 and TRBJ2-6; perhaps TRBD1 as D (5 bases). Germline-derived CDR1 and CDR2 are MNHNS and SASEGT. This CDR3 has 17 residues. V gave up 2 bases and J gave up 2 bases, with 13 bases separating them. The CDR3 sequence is CASSEPGWGPGANVLTF. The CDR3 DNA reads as TGTGCCAGCAGTGAACCTGGGTGGGGCCCTGGGGCCAACGTCCTGACTTTC.

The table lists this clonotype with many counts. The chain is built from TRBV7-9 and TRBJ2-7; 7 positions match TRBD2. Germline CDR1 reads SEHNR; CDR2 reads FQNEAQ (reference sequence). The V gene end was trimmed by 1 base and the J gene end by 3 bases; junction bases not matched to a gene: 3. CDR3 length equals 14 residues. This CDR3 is CASSLGSGGYEQYF. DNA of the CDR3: TGTGCCAGCAGCTTAGGTTCGGGGGGCTACGAGCAGTACTTC.

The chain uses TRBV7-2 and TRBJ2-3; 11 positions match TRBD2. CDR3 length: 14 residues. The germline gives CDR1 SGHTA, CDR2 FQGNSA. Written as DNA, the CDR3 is TGTGGGAGCAGCTTAGCGGGGGGGACAGATACGCAGTATTTT. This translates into CGSSLAGGTDTQYF.

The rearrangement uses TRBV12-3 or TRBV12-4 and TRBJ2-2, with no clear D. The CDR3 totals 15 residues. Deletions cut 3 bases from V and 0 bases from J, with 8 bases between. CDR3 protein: CASSLGQANTGELFF. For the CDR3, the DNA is TGTGCCAGCAGTTTGGGTCAGGCGAACACCGGGGAGCTGTTTTTT.

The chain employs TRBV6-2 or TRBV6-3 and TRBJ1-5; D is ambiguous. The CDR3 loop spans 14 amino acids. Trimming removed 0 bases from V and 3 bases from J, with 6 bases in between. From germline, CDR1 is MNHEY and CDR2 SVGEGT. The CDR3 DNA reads TGTGCCAGCAGTTACTCTTCCTCCAATCAGCCCCAGCATTTT. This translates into CASSYSSSNQPQHF.

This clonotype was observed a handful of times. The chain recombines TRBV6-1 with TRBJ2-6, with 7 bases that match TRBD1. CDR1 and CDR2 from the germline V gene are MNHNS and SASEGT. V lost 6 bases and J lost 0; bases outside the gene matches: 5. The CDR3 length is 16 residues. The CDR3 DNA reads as TGTGCCAGCAGCTTGACAGGGTTCTCTGGGGCCAACGTCCTGACTTTC. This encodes CASSLTGFSGANVLTF.

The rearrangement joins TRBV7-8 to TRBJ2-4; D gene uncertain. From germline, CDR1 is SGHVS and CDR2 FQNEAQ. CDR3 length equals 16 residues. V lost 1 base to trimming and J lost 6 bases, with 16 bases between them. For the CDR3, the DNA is TGTGCCAGCAGCTTAGGCCCCTTTGGCCCTGGAAACATTCAGTACTTC. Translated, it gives CASSLGPFGPGNIQYF.

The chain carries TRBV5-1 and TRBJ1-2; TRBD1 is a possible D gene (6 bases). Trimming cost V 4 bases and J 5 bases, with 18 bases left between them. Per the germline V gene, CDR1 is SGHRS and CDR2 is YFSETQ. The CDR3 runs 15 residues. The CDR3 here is CASSPQSGAGYGYTF. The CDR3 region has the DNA TGCGCCAGCAGCCCTCAGTCGGGGGCTGGGTATGGCTACACCTTC.

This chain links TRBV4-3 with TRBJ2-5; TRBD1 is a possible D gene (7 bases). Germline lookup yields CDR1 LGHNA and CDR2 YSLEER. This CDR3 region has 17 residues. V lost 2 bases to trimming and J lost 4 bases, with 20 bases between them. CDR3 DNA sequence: TGCGCCAGCAGCCAACGCTCTGACAGGGAGGATCCAGAGACCCAGTACTTC. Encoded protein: CASSQRSDREDPETQYF.

CDR3 protein: CASSLVGAEAFF. CDR3 sequence (DNA): TGTGCCAGCAGCTTAGTTGGGGCTGAAGCTTTCTTT. The chain carries TRBV7-6 and TRBJ1-1, with D uncertain. Trimming took 1 base from V and 6 from J, leaving 6 bases between them. Germline V lookup: CDR1 SGHVS, CDR2 FNYEAQ. The CDR3 is 12 amino acids.

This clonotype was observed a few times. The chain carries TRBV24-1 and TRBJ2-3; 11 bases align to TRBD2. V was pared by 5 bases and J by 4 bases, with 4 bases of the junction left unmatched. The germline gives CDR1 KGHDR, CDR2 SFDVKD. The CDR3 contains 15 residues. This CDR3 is CATSASGGFADTQYF. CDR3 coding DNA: TGTGCCACCAGTGCTAGCGGGGGGTTTGCAGATACGCAGTATTTT.

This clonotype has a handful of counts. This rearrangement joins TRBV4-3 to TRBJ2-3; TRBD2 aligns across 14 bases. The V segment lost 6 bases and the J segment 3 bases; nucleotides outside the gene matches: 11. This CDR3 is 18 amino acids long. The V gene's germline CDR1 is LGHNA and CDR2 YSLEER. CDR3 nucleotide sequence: TGCGCCAGCAGTAAAAGGGGGTGGACTAGCGGGGGGACAGATACGCAGTATTTT. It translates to CASSKRGWTSGGTDTQYF.

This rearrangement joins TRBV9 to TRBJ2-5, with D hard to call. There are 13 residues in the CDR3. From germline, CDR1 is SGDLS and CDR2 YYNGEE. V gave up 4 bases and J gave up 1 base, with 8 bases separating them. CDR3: CASSLRPQETQYF. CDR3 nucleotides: TGTGCCAGCAGCCTTAGGCCCCAAGAGACCCAGTACTTC.

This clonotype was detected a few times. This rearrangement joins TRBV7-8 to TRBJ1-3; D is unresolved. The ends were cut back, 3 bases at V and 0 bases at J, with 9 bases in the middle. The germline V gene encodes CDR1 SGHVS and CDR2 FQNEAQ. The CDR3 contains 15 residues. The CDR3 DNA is TGTGCCAGCAGCTTCTACAGCGACTCTGGAAACACCATATATTTT. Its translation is CASSFYSDSGNTIYF.